The sequence of this TCR beta chain was determined in a study of identifying expanded T cells in peripheral blood. Study-level points and caveats: Across healthy donors, higher total template counts meant significantly greater roughly 2-week count variance. Technical replicates showed around 1.3 changed clones; two weeks 15 to 20; four weeks 19.

No infections or other immune events were documented during collection. Data came from immunoSEQ multiplex PCR; TCRdb stores just in-frame clones and leaves some out. The sample includes 70,000 or so clones, roughly 90% of them seen just once. To note about this clone: Its antigen is still unknown.

Losses at the gene ends were 5 bases for V and 8 bases for J; bases not matched to a gene: 4. The germline V gene encodes CDR1 SQVTM and CDR2 ANQGSEA. The CDR3 contains 11 residues. V and J are TRBV29-1 and TRBJ1-2; TRBD1 matches at 8 bases. The receptor was derived from a person aged 18 to 75 in good health. The sample was blood. The CDR3 coding sequence is TGCAGCGTTCAGGGGGCGGGAGGCTACACCTTC. This gives the protein CSVQGAGGYTF. Drawing the rest from reference TRBV29-1 and TRBJ1-2, the complete variable domain is SAVISQKPSRDICQRGTSLTIQCQVDSQVTMMFWYRQQPGQSLTLIATANQGSEATYESGFVIDKFPISRPNLTFSTLTVSNMSPEDSSIYLCSVQGAGGYTFGSGTRLTVV.